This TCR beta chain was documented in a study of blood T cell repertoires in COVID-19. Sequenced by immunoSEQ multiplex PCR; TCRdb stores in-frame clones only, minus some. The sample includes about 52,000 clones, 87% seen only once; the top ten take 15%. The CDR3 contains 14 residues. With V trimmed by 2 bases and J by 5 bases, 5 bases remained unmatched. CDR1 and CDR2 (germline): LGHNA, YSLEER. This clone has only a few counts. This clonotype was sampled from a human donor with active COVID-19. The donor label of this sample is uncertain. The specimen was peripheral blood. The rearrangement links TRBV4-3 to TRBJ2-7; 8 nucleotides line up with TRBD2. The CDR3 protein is CASSQRTGGDEQYF. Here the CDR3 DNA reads TGCGCCAGCAGCCAAAGGACGGGGGGGGACGAGCAGTACTTC.